These 23 T cell receptor beta chains originate from one sample sequenced in a study of blood T cell repertoires in COVID-19. Measured with immunoSEQ multiplex PCR; TCRdb has only the in-frame clones, and not every one. The sample lists some 130,000 clones; 80% to 90% were seen once. The material sequenced was PBMCs or T cells enriched from blood (not recorded which). The origin of the receptors is a man aged 45-60 years who had recovered from COVID-19.

The chain couples TRBV7-3 to TRBJ1-1; 11 nucleotides line up with TRBD1. The V segment lost 0 bases and the J segment 4 bases; nucleotides outside the gene matches: 10. The CDR3 is 18 residues long. Germline lookup yields CDR1 SGHTA and CDR2 FQGTGA. The CDR3 nucleotides read TGTGCCAGCAGCTTAACTTATCCGCGGACAGGGGGCGGCACTGAAGCTTTCTTT. This sequence encodes CASSLTYPRTGGGTEAFF.

The J gene is TRBJ1-5, the V gene TRBV7-6; D is perhaps TRBD1 (5 bases). The CDR3 is 15 amino acids. The V end lost 5 bases, the J end lost 6 bases, and 17 bases lay between the germline ends. CDR1 is SGHVS, CDR2 FNYEAQ, per germline. This CDR3 is CASSVGAGWGQPQHF. The CDR3 DNA follows: TGTGCCAGCAGCGTAGGGGCAGGGTGGGGTCAGCCCCAGCATTTT.

The J gene is TRBJ1-4, the V gene TRBV2, with D maybe TRBD1 (6 bases). Deletions cut 3 bases from V and 7 bases from J, with 12 bases between. Germline-derived CDR1 and CDR2 are SNHLY and FYNNEI. CDR3 length equals 14 residues. The CDR3 region has the DNA TGTGCCAGCAGTGATTACAGGGATCGTGAAAAACTGTTTTTT. This gives the protein CASSDYRDREKLFF.

The V and J genes are TRBV7-2 and TRBJ2-5; maybe TRBD2 (6 bases). The V gene's germline CDR1 is SGHTA and CDR2 FQGNSA. This CDR3 region has 16 residues. V lost 5 bases and J 5 bases, leaving 21 bases between the germline ends. This CDR3 is CASSTPDRRGWETQYF. DNA for the CDR3: TGTGCCAGCAGCACCCCGGACCGCCGGGGGTGGGAGACCCAGTACTTC.

The chain couples TRBV5-1 to TRBJ1-2; D ambiguous. Germline V gene data show CDR1 as SGHRS and CDR2 as YFSETQ. The CDR3 totals 13 residues. Between the trimmed V and J ends, which lost 0 bases and 6 bases, there was a span of 9 bases. DNA for the CDR3: TGCGCCAGCAGCTTGGACGGGAACAATGGCTACACCTTC. Amino acids: CASSLDGNNGYTF.

This chain joins TRBV10-3 and TRBJ1-1; TRBD1 matches at 9 bases. J gave up 4 bases and V 5 bases, and 5 bases lay outside the gene matches. Per germline, CDR1 ENHRY and CDR2 SYGVKD. The CDR3 runs to 14 residues. The CDR3 nucleotides are TGTGCCATCAGTCTGGACAGGGGCAGCACTGAAGCTTTCTTT. Translating it yields CAISLDRGSTEAFF.

The chain couples TRBV6-5 to TRBJ1-1; D remains unclear. Per the germline V gene, CDR1 is MNHEY and CDR2 is SVGAGI. With 0 bases removed from V and 1 base from J, the gap between germline ends came to 6 bases. The CDR3 is made up of 14 amino acids. In nucleotides, the CDR3 is TGTGCCAGCAGTTACTCGATGCGGAACACTGAAGCTTTCTTT. The encoded protein is CASSYSMRNTEAFF.

This clone occurred a few times. The gene calls are TRBV29-1 and TRBJ1-1; 8 bases match TRBD1. The germline V gene encodes CDR1 SQVTM and CDR2 ANQGSEA. The V segment lost 1 base and the J segment 1 base; nucleotides outside the gene matches: 2. CDR3 length: 14 amino acids. The CDR3 loop is CSVEGDRRNTEAFF. CDR3 DNA sequence: TGCAGCGTTGAAGGGGACAGGCGGAACACTGAAGCTTTCTTT.

The V gene is TRBV4-1, the J gene TRBJ1-2, with D possibly matching TRBD1 (6 bases). Germline values: CDR1 MGHRA, CDR2 YSYEKL. The V end was cut by 0 bases, the J end by 7 bases, with 15 bases between. CDR3 length: 15 residues. The CDR3 DNA follows: TGCGCCAGCAGCCAAGATAGCTGGGGGCCTAGTGGCTACACCTTC. Its protein is CASSQDSWGPSGYTF.

The chain combines TRBV6-2 or TRBV6-3 with TRBJ1-5, with D tentatively TRBD1 (5 bases). V was clipped by 1 base and J by 6 bases, with 10 bases between them. CDR3 length: 14 residues. CDR1 is MNHEY and CDR2 is SVGEGT in the germline V gene. CDR3 sequence: CASSYFGGTQPQHF. The CDR3 DNA follows: TGTGCCAGCAGTTACTTTGGAGGGACTCAGCCCCAGCATTTT.

The V and J genes are TRBV19 and TRBJ1-6, with D hard to call. Trimming removed 4 bases at V and 9 bases at J, with 13 bases between. This CDR3 region has 14 residues. Germline V lookup: CDR1 LNHDA, CDR2 SQIVND (reference sequence). Written as DNA, the CDR3 is TGTGCCAGTAGTACCCGGGAGGGAAGTTCACCCCTCCACTTT. It encodes CASSTREGSSPLHF.

The rearrangement links TRBV9 to TRBJ2-1; 9 bases match TRBD1. With 3 bases clipped from V and 6 bases from J, the junction kept 16 bases outside the gene matches. CDR3 size: 18 residues. Per germline, CDR1 SGDLS and CDR2 YYNGEE. CDR3 region: CASSARQGVVASANEQFF. CDR3 nucleotides: TGTGCCAGCAGCGCCCGACAGGGGGTGGTAGCGAGTGCCAATGAGCAGTTCTTC.

CDR3 coding DNA: TGCAGTGTCCCCCAGACATACGAGCAGTACGTC. Its translation: CSVPQTYEQYV. The chain recombines TRBV20-1 with TRBJ2-7; D is uncertain. The germline V gene encodes CDR1 DFQATT and CDR2 SNEGSKA (reference sequence). CDR3 length: 11 residues. V was trimmed by 7 bases and J by 4 bases, leaving 11 bases between them.

The chain recombines TRBV14 with TRBJ1-2, with unresolved D. The CDR3 covers 15 residues. Trimming stripped 1 base from V and 4 bases from J, with 13 bases between. Per germline, CDR1 SGHDN and CDR2 FVKESK. CDR3 amino acids: CASSQAGMGTYGYTF. CDR3 DNA: TGTGCCAGCAGCCAAGCCGGGATGGGCACCTATGGCTACACCTTC.

The rearrangement links TRBV27 to TRBJ1-1, with D unclear. Germline V gives CDR1 MNHEY, CDR2 SMNVEV (reference sequence). V was cut by 6 bases and J by 0 bases, with 17 bases left in between. CDR3 length: 16 amino acids. The CDR3 sequence is CASRVSYQAMNTEAFF. The CDR3 coding sequence is TGTGCCAGCAGGGTGTCATATCAGGCGATGAACACTGAAGCTTTCTTT.

V gene TRBV6-5 combines with J gene TRBJ2-3; 12 bases fit TRBD2. Germline values: CDR1 MNHEY, CDR2 SVGAGI. V lost 5 bases, J lost 8 bases, and 8 bases stayed unmatched. The CDR3 totals 15 residues. CDR3: CASSPSGRAHFTQYF. The CDR3 DNA reads TGTGCCAGCAGTCCTAGCGGGAGGGCCCACTTTACGCAGTATTTT.

This chain joins TRBV19 and TRBJ1-5; possible D gene TRBD1, 6 bases. Germline-derived CDR1 and CDR2 are LNHDA and SQIVND (reference sequence). V was trimmed by 4 bases and J by 6 bases, leaving 13 bases between them. CDR3 size: 14 residues. The CDR3 DNA is TGTGCCAGTAGTAACCTACAGGGATTTCAGCCCCAGCATTTT. This encodes CASSNLQGFQPQHF.

The rearrangement links TRBV19 to TRBJ2-1; 11 bases map to TRBD2. Germline CDR1 LNHDA, CDR2 SQIVND (reference sequence). This CDR3 is built from 16 residues. After removal of 6 bases from V and 0 bases from J, the junction contained 4 bases not matched to a gene. The CDR3 nucleotides read TGTGCCAGTAGCCTAGCGGGGGGCCGCTCCTACAATGAGCAGTTCTTC. Encoded protein: CASSLAGGRSYNEQFF.

V gene TRBV7-9 combines with J gene TRBJ1-2; the D gene is possibly TRBD1 (5 bases). CDR3 length: 13 amino acids. V gave up 6 bases and J gave up 2 bases, with 10 bases separating them. CDR1 and CDR2 from the germline V gene are SEHNR and FQNEAQ (reference sequence). The CDR3 loop reads CASRMTENYGYTF. The CDR3 DNA reads as TGTGCCAGCAGGATGACAGAAAACTATGGCTACACCTTC.

The genes are TRBV18 and TRBJ2-1; TRBD2 agrees at 8 bases. The germline V gene encodes CDR1 KGHSH and CDR2 LQKENI. Losses at the gene ends were 6 bases for V and 10 bases for J; bases not matched to a gene: 11. The CDR3 length is 14 residues. This CDR3 reads CASSSREGPGEQFF. Written as DNA, the CDR3 is TGTGCCAGCTCGTCTCGGGAGGGCCCGGGGGAGCAGTTCTTC.

A remark on this clone: Other DNA sequences within the sample encode an identical CDR3. The chain has TRBV9 and TRBJ1-6, with 7 positions matching TRBD1. This CDR3 comprises 15 residues. Germline V gene sequence: CDR1 SGDLS, CDR2 YYNGEE. Trimming at V came to 4 bases and at J to 3 bases, leaving 4 bases not matched to a gene. This CDR3 is CASSTGDSYNSPLHF. The DNA for the CDR3 is TGTGCCAGCAGCACCGGGGACAGCTATAATTCACCCCTCCACTTT.

The chain uses TRBV5-6 and TRBJ1-2, with 7 bases fitting TRBD1. Germline CDR1 is SGHDT and CDR2 is YYEEEE. The CDR3 runs to 16 residues. Germline trimming cut 4 bases from V and 0 bases from J; bases unmatched to any gene: 9. The CDR3 is CASSPGTAKANYGYTF. CDR3 in DNA: TGTGCCAGCAGCCCCGGGACAGCGAAAGCTAACTATGGCTACACCTTC.

The chain uses TRBV9 and TRBJ1-1, with 8 bases fitting TRBD1. Germline V lookup: CDR1 SGDLS, CDR2 YYNGEE. The CDR3 contains 14 residues. V was clipped by 0 bases and J by 6 bases; unmatched bases: 4. DNA of the CDR3: TGTGCCAGCAGCGTAGTGCCACAGGGGGCTGAAGCTTTCTTT. Its translation: CASSVVPQGAEAFF. Looking up the rest from reference TRBV9 and TRBJ1-1 gives the full variable domain: DSGVTQTPKHLITATGQRVTLRCSPRSGDLSVYWYQQSLDQGLQFLIQYYNGEERAKGNILERFSAQQFPDLHSELNLSSLELGDSALYFCASSVVPQGAEAFFGQGTRLTVV.